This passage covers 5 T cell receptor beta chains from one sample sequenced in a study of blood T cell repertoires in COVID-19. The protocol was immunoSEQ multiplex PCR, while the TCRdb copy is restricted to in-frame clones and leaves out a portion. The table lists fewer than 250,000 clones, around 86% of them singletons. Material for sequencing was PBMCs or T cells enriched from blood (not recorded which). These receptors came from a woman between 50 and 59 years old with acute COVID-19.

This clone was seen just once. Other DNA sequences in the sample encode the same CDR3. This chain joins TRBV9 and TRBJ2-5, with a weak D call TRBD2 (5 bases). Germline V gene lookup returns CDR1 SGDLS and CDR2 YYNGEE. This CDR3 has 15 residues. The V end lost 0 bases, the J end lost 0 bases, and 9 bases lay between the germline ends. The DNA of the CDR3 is TGTGCCAGCAGCGTAGGTGGGAGTAACCAAGAGACCCAGTACTTC. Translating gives CASSVGGSNQETQYF.

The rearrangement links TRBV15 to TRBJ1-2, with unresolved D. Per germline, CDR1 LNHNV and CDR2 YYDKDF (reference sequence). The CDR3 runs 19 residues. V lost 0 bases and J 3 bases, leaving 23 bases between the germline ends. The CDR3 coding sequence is TGTGCCACCAGCAGAGATCCAAACTCGGCGGTAAGATTAGACTATGGCTACACCTTC. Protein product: CATSRDPNSAVRLDYGYTF. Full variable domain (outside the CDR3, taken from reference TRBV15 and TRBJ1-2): DAMVIQNPRYQVTQFGKPVTLSCSQTLNHNVMYWYQQKSSQAPKLLFHYYDKDFNNEADTPDNFQSRRPNTSFCFLDIRSPGLGDTAMYLCATSRDPNSAVRLDYGYTFGSGTRLTVV.

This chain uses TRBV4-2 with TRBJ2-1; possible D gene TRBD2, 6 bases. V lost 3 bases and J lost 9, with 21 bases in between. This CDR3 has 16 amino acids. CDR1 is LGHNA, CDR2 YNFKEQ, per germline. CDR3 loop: CASSHTSQGEVAEQFF. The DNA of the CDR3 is TGTGCCAGCAGCCATACCAGCCAAGGGGAGGTAGCTGAGCAGTTCTTC.

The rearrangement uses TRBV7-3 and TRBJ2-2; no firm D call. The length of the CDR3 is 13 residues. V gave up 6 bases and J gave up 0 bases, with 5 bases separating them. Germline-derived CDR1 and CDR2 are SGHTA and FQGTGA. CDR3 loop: CASSRSNTGELFF. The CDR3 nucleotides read TGTGCCAGCAGTCGGTCGAACACCGGGGAGCTGTTTTTT.

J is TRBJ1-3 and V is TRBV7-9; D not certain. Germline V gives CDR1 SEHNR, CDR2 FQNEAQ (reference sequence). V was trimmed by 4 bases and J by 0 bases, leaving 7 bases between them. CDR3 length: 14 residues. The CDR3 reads CASSSGISGNTIYF. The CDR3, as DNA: TGTGCCAGCAGCTCGGGGATCTCTGGAAACACCATATATTTT.